A selection of T cell receptor beta chains follows, all from one sample in a study of OX40 agonist ivuxolimab in advanced cancers. The protocol was immunoSEQ multiplex PCR, while the TCRdb copy is restricted to in-frame clones and leaves out a portion. The sample records roughly 120,000 clones, around 87% being singletons. Sample: CD4+ or CD8+ T cells sorted from blood, taken in a trial of the OX40 agonist ivuxolimab. The receptors here all came from an adult with an advanced solid tumor such as melanoma, head and neck, liver or kidney cancer. The CDR3 runs from the conserved cysteine through the conserved F or W. Fields, in order: D gene, J gene, clone size, V gene, CDR3 DNA, CDR3 protein. D genes are given only for firm matches. For some rows the clone size is stated as once, few or many, or as a class when expanded; others skip it.

- | TRBJ2-3 | - | TRBV7-9 | TGTGCCAGCAGCTTAGGGGGGACTTTCGGAGATACGCAGTATTTT | CASSLGGTFGDTQYF
TRBD1 | TRBJ2-7 | - | TRBV15 | TGTGCCACCAGCAGAGCTCGGACAGGGGGCACGTACGAGCAGTACTTC | CATSRARTGGTYEQYF
- | TRBJ2-5 | - | TRBV5-4 | TGTGCCAGCAGTGGACTTGGGCACTTTCAAGAGGCCCAGTACTTC | CASSGLGHFQEAQYF
- | TRBJ1-2 | - | TRBV5-1 | TGCGCCAGCACCTTGGCACCCAGGGACAACTATGGCTACACCTTC | CASTLAPRDNYGYTF
- | TRBJ2-7 | - | TRBV6-5 | TGTGCCAGCAGAATCCTGGGGCAGGGTGGCTACGAGCAGTACTTC | CASRILGQGGYEQYF
TRBD1 | TRBJ2-2 | - | TRBV13 | TGTGCCAGCAGCTTCGGTAGGGGGACAGGGTGGAACGCCGGGGAGCTGTTTTTT | CASSFGRGTGWNAGELFF
- | TRBJ2-7 | once | TRBV21-1 | TGTGCCAGCAGCAGCCAGGACAGGGATACCTACGAGCAGTACTTC | CASSSQDRDTYEQYF
- | TRBJ2-2 | - | TRBV5-1 | TGCGCCAGCACCCCAGGGGGGGCCTCCACCGGGGAGCTGTTTTTT | CASTPGGASTGELFF
TRBD2 | TRBJ2-1 | - | TRBV7-2 | TGTGCCAGCAGCTTACTTAGCGGGGGGGTCCCCAATGAGCAGTTCTTC | CASSLLSGGVPNEQFF
- | TRBJ1-3 | - | TRBV7-2 | TGTGCCAGCAGCTTTCAACTCGGCTCTGGAAACACCATATATTTT | CASSFQLGSGNTIYF
- | TRBJ1-6 | - | TRBV11-2 | TGTGCCAGCAGCCCTGGGAGCTCCTATAATTCACCCCTCCACTTT | CASSPGSSYNSPLHF
TRBD1 | TRBJ2-7 | - | TRBV28 | TGTGCCAGCAGATTTCCTACCGGGACAGGGGACTCCTACGAGCAGTACTTC | CASRFPTGTGDSYEQYF
- | TRBJ2-2 | - | TRBV5-4 | TGTGCCAGCAGCCCATCGGGTACGAACACCGGGGAGCTGTTTTTT | CASSPSGTNTGELFF
TRBD1 | TRBJ2-7 | - | TRBV6-1 | TGTGCCAGCAGTGACGGGACAGGTAGCTCCTACGAGCAGTACTTC | CASSDGTGSSYEQYF
- | TRBJ2-3 | - | TRBV5-1 | TGCGCCAGCAGCTTGGGAGCGGCCTACGGGGCAGATACGCAGTATTTT | CASSLGAAYGADTQYF
TRBD2 | TRBJ2-3 | once | TRBV7-8 | TGTGCCAGCAGCTTAGAACTAGCGGGGGGCACAGATACGCAGTATTTT | CASSLELAGGTDTQYF
- | TRBJ1-2 | - | TRBV7-2 | TGTGCCAGCAGCTCATACGACGGAAGCTATGGCTACACCTTC | CASSSYDGSYGYTF
- | TRBJ2-7 | - | TRBV7-9 | TGTGCCAGCAGCTTAAATTTAGGTTCCTCCTACGAGCAGTACTTC | CASSLNLGSSYEQYF
- | TRBJ2-2 | - | TRBV4-2 | TGTGCCAGCAGCCAAGAAGGTTCAGGGGGGACCGGGGAGCTGTTTTTT | CASSQEGSGGTGELFF
- | TRBJ1-6 | - | TRBV6-5 | TGTGCCAGCAGTGAATGGGGGTATAATTCACCCCTCCACTTT | CASSEWGYNSPLHF
- | TRBJ2-7 | - | TRBV30 | TGTGCCTGGAGTGCGGCCTACGAGCAGTACTTC | CAWSAAYEQYF
- | TRBJ1-1 | - | TRBV6-5 | TGTGCCAGCAGTTACTTGAGGGGGAACACTGAAGCTTTCTTT | CASSYLRGNTEAFF
TRBD1 | TRBJ2-7 | - | TRBV19 | TGTGCCAGTAGTATCGCGGGACAGGGGAACTACGAGCAGTACTTC | CASSIAGQGNYEQYF
- | TRBJ1-1 | - | TRBV6-5 | TGTGCCAGCAGTTACTCCCCTCCTCTTACTGAAGCTTTCTTT | CASSYSPPLTEAFF
- | TRBJ2-6 | - | TRBV28 | TGTGCCAGCAGTAGACATACGAGCTCTGGGGCCAACGTCCTGACTTTC | CASSRHTSSGANVLTF
- | TRBJ1-6 | - | TRBV30 | TGTGCCTGGAGTGCCCTCACATCGAGCTCCTATAATTCACCCCTCCACTTT | CAWSALTSSSYNSPLHF
- | TRBJ1-2 | - | TRBV14 | TGTGCCAGCAGCGACCAACAGCCAGGCCATGGCTACACCTTC | CASSDQQPGHGYTF
- | TRBJ2-5 | - | TRBV5-1 | TGCGCCAGCAGCTTGGGACCGACCCAAGAGACCCAGTACTTC | CASSLGPTQETQYF
TRBD1 | TRBJ2-3 | - | TRBV7-9 | TGTGCCAGCAGCGGAAACGCAGGGGGCGCAGGTGATACGCAGTATTTT | CASSGNAGGAGDTQYF
TRBD1 | TRBJ1-1 | - | TRBV5-4 | TGTGCCAGCAGTTGGGGACAGCAGAACACTGAAGCTTTCTTT | CASSWGQQNTEAFF
TRBD1 | TRBJ2-7 | - | TRBV14 | TGTGCCAGCAGCCAACCGGGACAGGGGGACGAGCAGTACTTC | CASSQPGQGDEQYF
TRBD1 | TRBJ1-2 | - | TRBV28 | TGTGCCAGTCACCATTCCGGGACAGGGCACTATGGCTACACCTTC | CASHHSGTGHYGYTF
- | TRBJ2-2 | few | TRBV4-1 | TGCGCCAGCAGCGCCAGGGGAACCGGGGAGCTGTTTTTT | CASSARGTGELFF
- | TRBJ2-5 | few | TRBV18 | TGTGCCAGCTCACCAACCGGCCAAGAGACCCAGTACTTC | CASSPTGQETQYF
TRBD1 | TRBJ2-5 | - | TRBV28 | TGTGCCAGCAGACCCACAGGGGGGAAAGAGACCCAGTACTTC | CASRPTGGKETQYF
- | TRBJ2-7 | - | TRBV2 | TGTGCCAGCAGTGACGGGATGGAATCCTACGAGCAGTACTTC | CASSDGMESYEQYF
- | TRBJ2-7 | - | TRBV30 | TGTGCCTGGAGCCCCGGGGGTTCCCTCTCCTACGAGCAGTACTTC | CAWSPGGSLSYEQYF
- | TRBJ2-5 | - | TRBV15 | TGTGCCACCAGCAGCGGCTTAGAGACCCAGTACTTC | CATSSGLETQYF
- | TRBJ2-7 | - | TRBV2 | TGTGCCAGCCGTACGGGACCCACGGGCGAGCAGTACTTC | CASRTGPTGEQYF
- | TRBJ2-7 | - | TRBV6-1 | TGTGCCAGCAGTGAAATTTATGGTGGGACGGCTTCCTACGAGCAGTACTTC | CASSEIYGGTASYEQYF
- | TRBJ1-4 | - | TRBV7-2 | TGTGCCAGCAGCCCACCGAACAGAGTTACGCGTGAAAAACTGTTTTTT | CASSPPNRVTREKLFF
- | TRBJ2-6 | - | TRBV5-6 | TGTGCCAGCAGCGTGAGGACATCCGGGGCCAACGTCCTGACTTTC | CASSVRTSGANVLTF
TRBD1 | TRBJ2-5 | - | TRBV7-2 | TGTGCCAGCAGCTTTACAGGGGTACAAGAGACCCAGTACTTC | CASSFTGVQETQYF
- | TRBJ1-1 | - | TRBV28 | TGTGCCATTTCGGCCCGGGGGTTGACCACTGAAGCTTTCTTT | CAISARGLTTEAFF
- | TRBJ1-6 | once | TRBV6-1 | TGTGCCAGCAGGGGCAGGGGAAGCTCACCCCTCCACTTT | CASRGRGSSPLHF
- | TRBJ1-4 | - | TRBV18 | TGTGCCAGCTCAGGCAGGGAGGATATTGAAAAACTGTTTTTT | CASSGREDIEKLFF
TRBD1 | TRBJ1-6 | - | TRBV7-2 | TGTGCCAGCAGCTTTATAGGGGACAGTCCTTCACCCCTCCACTTT | CASSFIGDSPSPLHF
TRBD2 | TRBJ2-1 | - | TRBV30 | TGTGCCTGGGGCAGACTAGCGGGGAACTACAATGAGCAGTTCTTC | CAWGRLAGNYNEQFF
- | TRBJ1-4 | - | TRBV4-3 | TGCGCCAGCAGCGCGTCTCAAGGAGGGGCGTCTAATGAAAAACTGTTTTTT | CASSASQGGASNEKLFF
- | TRBJ1-3 | - | TRBV7-2 | TGTGCCAGCAGCTTAGCGGCTGGCAGGGTGGGAAACACCATATATTTT | CASSLAAGRVGNTIYF
TRBD1 | TRBJ1-2 | - | TRBV14 | TGTGCCAGCAGCCTCTTGACAGGGGCCAACTATGGCTACACCTTC | CASSLLTGANYGYTF
TRBD1 | TRBJ1-5 | - | TRBV9 | TGTGCCAGCAGCGTAGCGGGGACAGCTTATCAGCCCCAGCATTTT | CASSVAGTAYQPQHF
TRBD1 | TRBJ1-3 | - | TRBV18 | TGTGCTACAGGGGCTTACGGAAACACCATATATTTT | CATGAYGNTIYF
- | TRBJ2-7 | - | TRBV7-2 | TGTGCCAGCAGCTTAGGTAGGGGAGGCGAGCAGTACTTC | CASSLGRGGEQYF
- | TRBJ2-7 | - | TRBV10-3 | TGTGCCATCAGTGAGGGAGGGAAGGTGTCCTACGAGCAGTACTTC | CAISEGGKVSYEQYF
TRBD1 | TRBJ2-7 | - | TRBV28 | TGTGCCAGCAGTTTAGGGGACAGCCCCCACGAGCAGTACTTC | CASSLGDSPHEQYF
TRBD2 | TRBJ2-1 | - | TRBV9 | TGTGCCAGCAGTGCCCTAGCGGGGGGGCGGACCTACAATGAGCAGTTCTTC | CASSALAGGRTYNEQFF
TRBD1 | TRBJ1-6 | - | TRBV11-2 | TGTGCCAGCAGCTTGGACAGGGGAATTTCACCCCTCCACTTT | CASSLDRGISPLHF
- | TRBJ1-5 | - | TRBV28 | TGTGCCAGCAGTGAGGGAATTCGGCCCCAGCATTTT | CASSEGIRPQHF
- | TRBJ1-1 | - | TRBV19 | TGTGCCAGTAGTAGGGACCGCCTAAACACTGAAGCTTTCTTT | CASSRDRLNTEAFF